The 14 T cell receptor beta chains presented below share a single source sample, sequenced in a study of T-cell reconstitution after alpha-beta-depleted transplantation in children. During its preparation, the TCRbeta library received unique molecular identifiers. TCRdb passed the PCR reads through MiXCR, listing each CDR3 protein once. The table records 450,000 to 550,000 distinct CDR3 sequences, 10% to 12% of them present only once. The sequencing used PBMCs, mostly from graft donor cells, collected 180 days after TCRalphabeta/CD19-depleted stem cell transplant. These receptors came from a female patient aged 2-9 years who had a stem cell transplant for aplastic anemia, so the T cells may come from the graft donor.

In this sample, this clonotype turned up a few times. The genes are TRBV27 and TRBJ1-1; 9 nucleotides match TRBD1. Per the germline V gene, CDR1 is MNHEY and CDR2 is SMNVEV (reference sequence). The J segment lost 3 bases and the V segment lost 6 bases, leaving 5 bases of the junction unmatched. The CDR3 has 14 amino acids. As DNA, the CDR3 is TGTGCCAGCAGCCGGGACAGGGCCGACACTGAAGCTTTCTTT. Translating gives CASSRDRADTEAFF.

This clonotype was found a few times. This rearrangement joins TRBV4-3 to TRBJ1-4; no firm D call. Trimming shortened V by 0 bases and J by 3 bases, and 17 bases separated the two germline ends. The length of the CDR3 is 18 residues. CDR1 is LGHNA and CDR2 is YSLEER in the germline V gene. The CDR3 region has the DNA TGCGCCAGCAGCCAAGATTTTAAAGGGTTCCCTGCTAATGAAAAACTGTTTTTT. Translated: CASSQDFKGFPANEKLFF.

The chain links TRBV7-8 to TRBJ1-2, with a tentative D call TRBD1 (5 bases). The V end was cut by 6 bases, the J end by 4 bases, with 21 bases between. The CDR3 has 16 amino acids. Looked up from germline, CDR1 is SGHVS and CDR2 is FQNEAQ. In DNA, the CDR3 is TGTGCCAGCAGGGGGGTACGAAGTGGGGCGATCTATGGCTACACCTTC. The encoded protein is CASRGVRSGAIYGYTF.

This clonotype has just a few counts. The chain uses TRBV20-1 and TRBJ2-1; 8 nucleotides line up with TRBD2. CDR1 and CDR2 (germline): DFQATT, SNEGSKA (reference sequence). The CDR3 extends over 16 amino acids. V lost 5 bases and J lost 4; bases outside the gene matches: 13. The DNA of the CDR3 is TGCAGTGCTGTCCCCTGGGTCAGCGGGGGTTACAATGAGCAGTTCTTC. Translation: CSAVPWVSGGYNEQFF.

This clonotype was counted at least ten times. The rearrangement uses TRBV24-1 and TRBJ2-1, with 10 bases that match TRBD1. Germline trimming cut 7 bases from V and 3 bases from J; bases unmatched to any gene: 2. CDR3 length: 14 amino acids. Germline loops: CDR1 KGHDR, CDR2 SFDVKD. CDR3 region: CATSDRGHYNEQFF. CDR3 sequence (DNA): TGTGCCACCAGCGACAGGGGGCACTACAATGAGCAGTTCTTC.

The chain links TRBV10-3 to TRBJ2-7; possibly TRBD2 for D (5 bases). V lost 0 bases and J 4 bases, leaving 16 bases between the germline ends. CDR3 length equals 16 residues. From germline, CDR1 is ENHRY and CDR2 SYGVKD. The CDR3 sequence: CAISESGDGRAYEQYV. The CDR3 nucleotides read TGTGCCATCAGTGAGTCGGGTGATGGGCGGGCGTACGAGCAGTACGTC.

This clonotype was recorded at least ten times. The chain carries TRBV20-1 and TRBJ2-7, with TRBD2 matching over 7 bases. Looked up from germline, CDR1 is DFQATT and CDR2 is SNEGSKA (reference sequence). J lost 4 bases, V lost 2 bases, and 5 bases had no gene match. The CDR3 spans 13 residues. The CDR3 is CSARTSGAYEQYF. The CDR3 coding sequence is TGCAGTGCTAGAACCAGCGGGGCTTACGAGCAGTACTTC.

The chain combines TRBV10-3 with TRBJ2-7; D is perhaps TRBD1 or TRBD2 (7 bases each). CDR1 ENHRY and CDR2 SYGVKD come from the germline V gene. CDR3 length: 16 amino acids. Trimming left V 5 bases short and J 6 bases short, with 23 bases between. CDR3 region: CAISKTGEGIRSEQYF. The CDR3 nucleotides read TGTGCCATCAGTAAAACAGGGGAGGGGATTCGGTCCGAGCAGTACTTC.

The chain carries TRBV4-3 and TRBJ2-1, with 9 bases that match TRBD2. Losses at the gene ends were 0 bases for V and 1 base for J; bases not matched to a gene: 4. Germline V lookup: CDR1 LGHNA, CDR2 YSLEER. The CDR3 spans 17 residues. CDR3 amino acids: CASSQERSGRSYNEQFF. The CDR3, as DNA: TGCGCCAGCAGCCAAGAGAGGAGCGGGAGGTCCTACAATGAGCAGTTCTTC.

With respect to this clonotype: At one of its ends the junction is not consistent with the germline gene, which may arise from a read error. The CDR3 DNA is TGTGCCATCAGCCCATCGACCCTGGGACTAGGGGCGAATGAGCAGTTCTTC. It codes for CAISPSTLGLGANEQFF. The genes are TRBV9 and TRBJ2-1, with 8 bases fitting TRBD2. CDR3 size: 17 residues. Germline CDR1 reads SGDLS; CDR2 reads YYNGEE.

The chain joins TRBV6-1 to TRBJ2-1, with 10 positions matching TRBD2. Per the germline V gene, CDR1 is MNHNS and CDR2 is SASEGT. V was clipped by 6 bases and J by 6 bases; unmatched bases: 8. This CDR3 has 15 residues. The CDR3 here is CASSSSGRRSNEQFF. The CDR3 DNA reads TGTGCCAGCAGCTCTAGCGGGAGAAGGAGCAATGAGCAGTTCTTC.

The chain couples TRBV28 to TRBJ2-7; TRBD2 is a possible D gene (6 bases). V was trimmed by 1 base and J by 2 bases, leaving 33 bases between them. Germline CDR1 is MDHEN and CDR2 is SYDVKM. The CDR3 sequence is 22 residues long. The DNA of the CDR3 is TGTGCCAGCAGTTTATTTTGGTCGCTGGACGGGACTCCGACCGACCCCACCTACGAGCAGTACTTC. Protein sequence: CASSLFWSLDGTPTDPTYEQYF.

This clonotype was recorded many times. This chain links TRBV12-3 or TRBV12-4 with TRBJ2-2, with no clear D. Trimming took 7 bases from V and 8 from J, leaving 8 bases between them. CDR3 length: 11 residues. CDR3 sequence reads: CASIDGGELFF. The CDR3 DNA reads TGTGCCAGCATCGATGGGGGGGAGCTGTTTTTT.

Ten or more counts support this clonotype. The rearrangement uses TRBV28 and TRBJ2-7; TRBD2 agrees at 14 bases. From germline, CDR1 is MDHEN and CDR2 SYDVKM. The length of the CDR3 is 18 residues. The V and J ends lost 5 bases and 5 bases, in that order; junction bases with no gene match: 14. In DNA form, the CDR3 reads TGTGCCAGCAGTCCCCTTCCCGGGACTAGCGGGAGTAAAGACGAGCAGTACGTC. Protein product: CASSPLPGTSGSKDEQYV.